The 25 T cell receptor beta chains listed next were all sequenced from one sample in a study of CD8 T cells in ankylosing spondylitis. Points from the study as a whole: A motif of seven or eight highly homologous TCR beta variants was seen as apparently characteristic of ankylosing spondylitis blood.

TCRdb reprocessed the 5' RACE reads with MiXCR, giving one entry per CDR3 protein. The repertoire holds around 450,000 distinct CDR3 sequences, with roughly 27% as singletons. Their specific antigens are unknown. Sequencing was done on a sample of blood, either unsorted or a sorted T cell fraction (not recorded which). The origin of the receptors is a male donor with ankylosing spondylitis.

V gene TRBV24-1 combines with J gene TRBJ2-5; D may be TRBD1 (6 bases). V lost 4 bases, J lost 1 base, and 12 bases lay in between. The CDR3 contains 15 residues. Germline V lookup: CDR1 KGHDR, CDR2 SFDVKD. CDR3 amino acids: CATSEPGQFQETQYF. The DNA of the CDR3 is TGTGCCACCAGTGAACCTGGACAGTTCCAAGAGACCCAGTACTTC.

The chain couples TRBV7-2 to TRBJ2-1, with D tentatively TRBD1 (6 bases). The CDR3 is made up of 16 amino acids. The ends were cut back, 6 bases at V and 7 bases at J, with 22 bases in the middle. CDR1 is SGHTA, CDR2 FQGNSA, per germline. CDR3 sequence reads: CASRRPQGQKGNEQFF. The CDR3 DNA sequence: TGTGCCAGCAGACGTCCTCAGGGGCAAAAGGGAAATGAGCAGTTCTTC.

This clonotype was seen more than once but under ten times. V and J are TRBV5-1 and TRBJ2-7; weak D call: TRBD2 (6 bases). Germline lookup yields CDR1 SGHRS and CDR2 YFSETQ. Trimming left V 0 bases short and J 6 bases short, with 10 bases between. This CDR3 is 13 amino acids long. The CDR3: CASSLETRSEQYF. CDR3 bases: TGCGCCAGCAGCTTGGAGACTAGAAGCGAGCAGTACTTC.

CDR3 DNA: TGTGCCAGCAGCCAAGATGGGAGATTATACACTGAAGCTTTCTTT. It specifies CASSQDGRLYTEAFF. V usage is TRBV3-1 and J usage is TRBJ1-1; D is uncertain. The CDR3 totals 15 residues. Trimming shortened V by 0 bases and J by 3 bases, and 11 bases separated the two germline ends. Germline-derived CDR1 and CDR2 are LGHDT and YNNKEL (reference sequence).

This chain links TRBV12-3 or TRBV12-4 with TRBJ2-2, with D possibly TRBD2 on 5 matching bases. This CDR3 region has 13 residues. V was trimmed by 6 bases and J by 10 bases, leaving 15 bases between them. This chain's CDR3 is CASSRELDAELFF. The CDR3 nucleotides are TGTGCCAGCAGCCGCGAACTAGACGCGGAGCTGTTTTTT.

The CDR3 DNA sequence: TGTGCCAGTACCAACCCTACTAGCGGGAGGGCCCAGGATGAGCAGTTCTTC. It is translated as CASTNPTSGRAQDEQFF. The chain couples TRBV19 to TRBJ2-1; TRBD2 matches 13 bases. The CDR3 has 17 residues. With 7 bases clipped from V and 8 bases from J, the junction kept 14 bases outside the gene matches. Germline CDR1 reads LNHDA; CDR2 reads SQIVND (reference sequence).

The chain links TRBV4-2 to TRBJ2-1; 8 bases align to TRBD1. Germline V gene sequence: CDR1 LGHNA, CDR2 YNFKEQ. With 1 base clipped from V and 5 bases from J, the junction kept 4 bases outside the gene matches. The CDR3 length is 15 residues. DNA for the CDR3: TGTGCCAGCAGCCAAGTAGACAGGGGTAACAATGAGCAGTTCTTC. It translates to CASSQVDRGNNEQFF.

This clonotype was observed a few times. The V and J genes are TRBV4-2 and TRBJ2-5, with 7 bases aligning to TRBD1. The V gene's germline CDR1 is LGHNA and CDR2 YNFKEQ. The V segment lost 8 bases and the J segment 2 bases; nucleotides outside the gene matches: 11. CDR3 length equals 15 residues. The CDR3, as DNA: TGTGCCAGCTGTAACCCGGACAGGATGCAAGAGACCCAGTACTTC. Protein: CASCNPDRMQETQYF.

This clonotype was seen a few times. The V gene is TRBV7-9, the J gene TRBJ1-2, with D unclear. V shed 3 bases and J shed 6 bases, with 11 bases lying between them. Germline V lookup: CDR1 SEHNR, CDR2 FQNEAQ (reference sequence). This CDR3 contains 13 residues. CDR3 sequence (DNA): TGTGCCAGCAGCTTGAGGGAGGTGGATGGCTACACCTTC. Its translation is CASSLREVDGYTF.

CDR3 sequence reads: CASSRGARAGGGETQYF. CDR3 in DNA: TGTGCCAGCAGCCGAGGCGCTCGAGCGGGAGGGGGAGAGACCCAGTACTTC. The genes are TRBV7-9 and TRBJ2-5; 10 nucleotides agree with TRBD2. CDR1 and CDR2 from the germline V gene are SEHNR and FQNEAQ (reference sequence). The CDR3 loop spans 17 amino acids. V was pared by 5 bases and J by 4 bases, with 13 bases of the junction left unmatched.

The chain carries TRBV20-1 and TRBJ2-5; 7 bases line up with TRBD1. CDR1 is DFQATT, CDR2 SNEGSKA, per germline (reference sequence). The V gene end was trimmed by 8 bases and the J gene end by 5 bases; junction bases not matched to a gene: 14. CDR3 length: 14 amino acids. The CDR3 region has the DNA TGCAGTACGATGGAACAGGGGCCTTGGGAGACCCAGTACTTC. Its protein product is CSTMEQGPWETQYF.

The V call is TRBV6-5, the J call TRBJ2-1; D is unresolved. Trimming cost V 6 bases and J 2 bases, with 17 bases left between them. Germline lookup yields CDR1 MNHEY and CDR2 SVGAGI. There are 16 residues in the CDR3. The CDR3 protein is CASSLPGRRPYNEQFF. The CDR3 nucleotides read TGTGCCAGCAGCTTACCCGGACGGAGACCCTACAATGAGCAGTTCTTC.

The sample holds one count of this clonotype. J is TRBJ1-2 and V is TRBV4-2; D is undetermined. The ends were cut back, 0 bases at V and 1 base at J, with 9 bases in the middle. This CDR3 spans 15 amino acids. CDR1 is LGHNA, CDR2 YNFKEQ, per germline. The CDR3 region has the DNA TGTGCCAGCAGCCAAGATCAAATAGATAACTATGGCTACACCTTC. Residues: CASSQDQIDNYGYTF.

For this clonotype: Mismatch with germline at one junction end may stem from a read error. The chain couples TRBV20-1 to TRBJ2-2, with D perhaps given as TRBD1 or TRBD2 (6 bases each). The germline CDR1 and CDR2 sequences are DFQATT and SNEGSKA (reference sequence). This CDR3 has 13 amino acids. CDR3 DNA sequence: TGCAGTGCTAAACACAGGGCGGGCGGGGAGCTGTTTTTC. Amino acid sequence: CSAKHRAGGELFF.

The chain recombines TRBV7-8 with TRBJ2-2; D is tentatively TRBD1 or TRBD2 (6 bases each). V lost 2 bases, J lost 7 bases, and 11 bases lay in between. CDR3 length: 14 amino acids. Germline CDR1 and CDR2: SGHVS and FQNEAQ. This CDR3 is CASSLWGANGELFF. CDR3 in DNA: TGTGCCAGCAGCTTATGGGGGGCGAACGGGGAGCTGTTTTTT.

The chain couples TRBV18 to TRBJ1-1, with a tentative D call TRBD1 (6 bases). This CDR3 is 15 amino acids long. Germline V CDR1 and CDR2: KGHSH, LQKENI. The V and J ends lost 3 bases and 4 bases respectively, with 15 bases between them. The CDR3 coding sequence is TGTGCCAGCTCACCCGCTTCGGGGGCGCGCACTGAAGCTTTCTTT. This translates into CASSPASGARTEAFF. Drawing the rest from reference TRBV18 and TRBJ1-1, the complete variable domain is NAGVMQNPRHLVRRRGQEARLRCSPMKGHSHVYWYRQLPEEGLKFMVYLQKENIIDESGMPKERFSAEFPKEGPSILRIQQVVRGDSAAYFCASSPASGARTEAFFGQGTRLTVV.

The gene calls are TRBV20-1 and TRBJ1-5; TRBD1 aligns across 7 bases. The CDR3 runs to 15 residues. The junction had 5 bases not matched to a gene; V was cut back by 1 base and J by 2 bases. Germline V gives CDR1 DFQATT, CDR2 SNEGSKA (reference sequence). CDR3: CSARGAGGGNQPQHF. CDR3 in DNA: TGCAGTGCTAGAGGGGCAGGGGGAGGCAATCAGCCCCAGCATTTT.

The chain has TRBV29-1 and TRBJ1-2; 9 nucleotides align to TRBD1. The CDR3 runs 11 residues. Trimming took 6 bases from V and 4 from J; bases not matched to a gene: 0. CDR1 is SQVTM, CDR2 ANQGSEA, per germline. DNA for the CDR3: TGCAGCGTGACAGGGGGCTATGGCTACACCTTC. It yields the protein CSVTGGYGYTF. Drawing the rest from reference TRBV29-1 and TRBJ1-2, the complete variable domain is SAVISQKPSRDICQRGTSLTIQCQVDSQVTMMFWYRQQPGQSLTLIATANQGSEATYESGFVIDKFPISRPNLTFSTLTVSNMSPEDSSIYLCSVTGGYGYTFGSGTRLTVV.

The chain couples TRBV15 to TRBJ2-1, with D unclear. With 2 bases removed from V and 8 bases from J, the gap between germline ends came to 7 bases. The length of the CDR3 is 12 residues. CDR1 is LNHNV, CDR2 YYDKDF, per germline (reference sequence). The CDR3 nucleotides are TGTGCCACCAGCAGATCCTGGGATGAGCAGTTCTTC. Encoded protein: CATSRSWDEQFF.

This chain uses TRBV5-1 with TRBJ1-1, with TRBD1 matching 8 bases. Germline V gene lookup returns CDR1 SGHRS and CDR2 YFSETQ. CDR3 size: 15 residues. V lost 4 bases to trimming and J lost 3 bases; unmatched junction nucleotides: 8. This CDR3 reads CASSSPRGRYTEAFF. In nucleotides, the CDR3 is TGCGCCAGCAGCAGTCCCAGGGGGCGATACACTGAAGCTTTCTTT.

The chain couples TRBV15 to TRBJ2-5; D may match TRBD1 or TRBD2 (5 bases each). Germline V lookup: CDR1 LNHNV, CDR2 YYDKDF (reference sequence). This CDR3 comprises 15 residues. The V end lost 5 bases, the J end lost 0 bases, and 13 bases lay between the germline ends. CDR3 loop: CATSEGISYQETQYF. The CDR3, as DNA: TGTGCCACCAGCGAGGGGATATCGTACCAAGAGACCCAGTACTTC.

This chain joins TRBV5-1 and TRBJ1-4; D is uncertain. Looked up from germline, CDR1 is SGHRS and CDR2 is YFSETQ. Trimming shortened V by 0 bases and J by 5 bases, and 11 bases separated the two germline ends. This CDR3 has 15 amino acids. In DNA form, the CDR3 reads TGCGCCAGCAGCTTGGAAGGCAGAAGAAATGAAAAACTGTTTTTT. Its protein product is CASSLEGRRNEKLFF.

This chain uses TRBV6-1 with TRBJ2-5, with 14 positions matching TRBD2. The CDR3 has 15 amino acids. After removal of 6 bases from V and 4 bases from J, the junction contained 4 bases not matched to a gene. From germline, CDR1 is MNHNS and CDR2 SASEGT. The CDR3 is CASSGGTSGRETQYF. Here the CDR3 DNA reads TGTGCCAGCAGCGGAGGGACTAGCGGGAGAGAGACCCAGTACTTC.

This clonotype was recorded a few times. This chain connects TRBV6-6 to TRBJ2-3; no reliable D call. CDR1 is MNHNY and CDR2 is SVGAGI in the germline V gene (reference sequence). V lost 5 bases, J lost 4 bases, and 10 bases lay in between. This CDR3 spans 13 amino acids. The CDR3 spells CASSGYLADTQYF. DNA for the CDR3: TGTGCCAGCAGTGGCTACCTCGCAGATACGCAGTATTTT.

This clonotype has just a few counts. V and J are TRBV5-1 and TRBJ2-2; 7 nucleotides match TRBD2. The V and J ends lost 1 base and 6 bases, in that order; junction bases with no gene match: 12. CDR3 length: 17 amino acids. Germline-derived CDR1 and CDR2 are SGHRS and YFSETQ. The CDR3 sequence: CASSLFGTTVGAGELFF. The CDR3 DNA reads TGCGCCAGCAGCTTGTTCGGGACTACAGTGGGTGCCGGGGAGCTGTTTTTT.